This TCR beta chain was retrieved from a study of cytomegalovirus exposure and HLA in healthy donors. Study information: Ancestry clustering placed 70% to 85% of 300 to 400 genotyped donors in the Caucasian-associated cluster.

CDR1 SGHRS and CDR2 YFSETQ come from the germline V gene. CDR3 length: 16 amino acids. Unmatched junction bases numbered 4, after V lost 0 bases and J lost 3 bases. Overall study results and limits: In a later analysis, TCR beta V- and J-gene trimming was associated with a missense DCLRE1C variant. Some V segments, including TRBV6-2 and TRBV6-3, were excluded as indistinguishable.

This clone appeared a few times. Its antigen remains unknown. The PCR had 60 Vbeta and 13 Jbeta primers. TCRdb's table, derived via immunoSEQ multiplex PCR, lists solely in-frame clones and lacks some. The data contain about 120,000 clones, roughly 68% of them singletons. The sample comprised PBMCs. The chain is built from TRBV5-1 and TRBJ2-3; TRBD2 matches 10 bases. The sequence was obtained from a woman aged 25 to 39 in good health and CMV-seronegative. The CDR3 bases are TGCGCCAGCAGCTTGGATTCACTAGCGGGAACAGATACGCAGTATTTT. Its protein product is CASSLDSLAGTDTQYF.